This T cell receptor beta chain was obtained from a study of blood T cell repertoires in COVID-19. This CDR3 has 15 amino acids. In germline, CDR1 is LGHDT, CDR2 YNNKEL (reference sequence). V dropped 4 bases and J dropped 5 bases, with 16 bases sitting between them. Assay used: immunoSEQ multiplex PCR; TCRdb lists only in-frame clones, some missing. The sample contains roughly 220,000 clones, about 86% of which appear only once. The genes are TRBV3-1 (or the pseudogene TRBV3-2) and TRBJ2-3; D might be TRBD1 (5 bases). The clonotype originates from a woman between 40 and 55 years old with acute COVID-19. Sequenced sample: PBMCs or T cells enriched from blood (not recorded which). The CDR3 nucleotides read TGTGCCAGCAGCCTTCTAGGACATGAAGGAGATACGCAGTATTTT. It yields the protein CASSLLGHEGDTQYF.